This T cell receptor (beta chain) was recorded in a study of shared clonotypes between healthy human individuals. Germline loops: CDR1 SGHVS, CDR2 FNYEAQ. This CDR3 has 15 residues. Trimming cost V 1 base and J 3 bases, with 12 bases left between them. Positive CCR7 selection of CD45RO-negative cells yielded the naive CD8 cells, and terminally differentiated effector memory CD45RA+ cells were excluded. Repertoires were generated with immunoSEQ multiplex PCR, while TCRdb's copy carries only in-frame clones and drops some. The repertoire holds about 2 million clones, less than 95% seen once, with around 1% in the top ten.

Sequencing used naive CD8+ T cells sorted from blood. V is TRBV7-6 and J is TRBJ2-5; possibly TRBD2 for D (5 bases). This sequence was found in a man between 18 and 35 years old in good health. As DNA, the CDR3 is TGTGCCAGCAGCTTAGTGGCTAGCAGTAAAGAGACCCAGTACTTC. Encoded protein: CASSLVASSKETQYF.